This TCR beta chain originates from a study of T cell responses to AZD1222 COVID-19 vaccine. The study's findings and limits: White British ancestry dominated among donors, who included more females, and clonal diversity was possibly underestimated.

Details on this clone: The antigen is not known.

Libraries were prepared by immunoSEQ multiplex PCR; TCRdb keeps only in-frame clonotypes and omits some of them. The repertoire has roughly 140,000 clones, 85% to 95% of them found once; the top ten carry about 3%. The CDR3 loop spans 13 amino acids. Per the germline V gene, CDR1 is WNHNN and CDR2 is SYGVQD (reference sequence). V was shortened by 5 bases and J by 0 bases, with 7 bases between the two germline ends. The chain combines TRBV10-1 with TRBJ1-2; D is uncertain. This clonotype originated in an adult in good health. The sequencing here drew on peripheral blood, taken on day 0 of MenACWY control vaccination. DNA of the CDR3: TGCGCCAGCAGTTCCAGCCCTAACTATGGCTACACCTTC. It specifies CASSSSPNYGYTF.